A selection of T cell receptor beta chains follows, all from one sample in a study of T cell repertoires in cytomegalovirus infection. TCRdb re-called the reads with MiXCR, one entry per CDR3 protein. The sample lists 290,000 or so distinct CDR3 sequences, 20% to 30% occurring once. Sequenced material: PBMCs. Every receptor here comes from a human donor in good health (CMV status not recorded). Some clones in this sample may be carry-over from other donors' samples. CDR3s include the opening cysteine and the closing phenylalanine or tryptophan. The D gene is left open where the match is weak. Clone sizes are given selectively: once, few, many, or a class where the clone is expanded.

TRBJ1-4	TRBV6-5	TRBD1	few	CASTPDRGSTNEKLFF	TGTGCCAGCACCCCGGACAGGGGGTCGACTAATGAAAAACTGTTTTTT
TRBJ1-2	TRBV28	TRBD1	few	CASSRQGPDYGYTF	TGTGCCAGCAGTCGACAGGGACCTGACTATGGCTACACCTTC
TRBJ1-5	TRBV2	NA	few	CASTLERVGDQPQHF	TGTGCCAGCACCCTTGAACGGGTTGGTGATCAGCCCCAGCATTTT
TRBJ2-5	TRBV6-2/TRBV6-3	TRBD1	NA	CASSYRTGQETQYF	TGTGCCAGCAGTTACCGGACAGGCCAAGAGACCCAGTACTTC
TRBJ1-5	TRBV12-3/TRBV12-4	NA	many	CASIGGALDSNQPQHF	TGTGCCAGCATCGGAGGGGCACTGGATAGCAATCAGCCCCAGCATTTT
TRBJ2-7	TRBV7-2	TRBD1	many	CASSPGQTAYEQYF	TGTGCCAGCAGCCCGGGACAGACCGCCTACGAGCAGTACTTC
TRBJ2-5	TRBV7-2	NA	many	CASSSSRTQYF	TGTGCCAGCAGCAGCAGCCGGACCCAGTACTTC
TRBJ1-5	TRBV28	NA	few	CASTLNRRGVNQPQHF	TGTGCCAGCACCCTAAATCGTAGAGGGGTCAATCAGCCCCAGCATTTT
TRBJ2-5	TRBV10-3	TRBD2	few	CAISGALAEKTQYF	TGTGCCATCTCGGGAGCGCTAGCGGAGAAGACCCAGTACTTC
TRBJ2-1	TRBV20-1	NA	NA	CSARVGPVYEQFF	TGCAGTGCTAGAGTCGGCCCGGTTTACGAGCAGTTCTTC
TRBJ2-1	TRBV10-2	TRBD2	NA	CASHLGGGRYNEQFF	TGCGCCAGCCACCTCGGGGGAGGGCGCTACAATGAGCAGTTCTTC
TRBJ2-3	TRBV7-6	NA	many	CASSLVAEGDTQYF	TGTGCCAGCAGCTTAGTAGCGGAGGGAGATACGCAGTATTTT
TRBJ2-3	TRBV7-2	NA	many	CASSYGTPSTDTQYF	TGTGCCAGCAGCTACGGGACACCAAGCACAGATACGCAGTATTTT
TRBJ1-1	TRBV7-3	NA	few	CASSLTSNTEAFF	TGTGCCAGCAGCTTAACCAGTAACACTGAAGCTTTCTTT
TRBJ2-7	TRBV7-2	NA	many	CASSFSDTFSYEQYF	TGTGCCAGCAGCTTTTCGGACACGTTCTCCTACGAGCAGTACTTC
TRBJ2-7	TRBV7-2	TRBD1	many	CASSPQTGNYEQYF	TGTGCCAGCAGCCCTCAGACAGGGAACTACGAGCAGTACTTC
TRBJ2-1	TRBV6-6	NA	NA	CASSYSIGRTPLANNEQFF	TGTGCCAGCAGTTACTCGATTGGCCGGACCCCACTTGCTAACAATGAGCAGTTCTTC
TRBJ2-4	TRBV5-1	NA	NA	CASRSVGAKNIQYF	TGCGCCAGCAGATCCGTAGGGGCCAAAAACATTCAGTACTTC
TRBJ2-5	TRBV28	NA	NA	CASSLAGRPRETQYF	TGTGCCAGCAGTTTAGCTGGCCGCCCTCGGGAGACCCAGTACTTC
TRBJ2-1	TRBV4-3	NA	few	CASSQEVLSSYNEQFF	TGCGCCAGCAGCCAAGAGGTACTGAGCTCCTACAATGAGCAGTTCTTC
TRBJ2-7	TRBV11-2	TRBD1	NA	CASSRNRDSSYEQYF	TGTGCCAGCAGCCGCAACCGGGACAGCTCCTACGAGCAGTACTTC
TRBJ2-1	TRBV11-2	TRBD2	many	CASSSSGGAFEQFF	TGTGCCAGCAGCTCAAGCGGGGGGGCCTTTGAGCAGTTCTTC